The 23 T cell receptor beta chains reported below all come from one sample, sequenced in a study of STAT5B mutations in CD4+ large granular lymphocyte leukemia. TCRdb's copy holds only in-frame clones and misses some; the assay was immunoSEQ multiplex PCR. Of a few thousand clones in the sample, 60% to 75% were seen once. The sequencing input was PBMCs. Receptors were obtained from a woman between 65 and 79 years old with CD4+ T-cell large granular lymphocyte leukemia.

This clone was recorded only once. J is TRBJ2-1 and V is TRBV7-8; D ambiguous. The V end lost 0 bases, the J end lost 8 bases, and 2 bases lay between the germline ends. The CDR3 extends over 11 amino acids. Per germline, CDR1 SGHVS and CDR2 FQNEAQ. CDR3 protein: CASSLAYEQFF. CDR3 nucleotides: TGTGCCAGCAGCTTAGCGTATGAGCAGTTCTTC.

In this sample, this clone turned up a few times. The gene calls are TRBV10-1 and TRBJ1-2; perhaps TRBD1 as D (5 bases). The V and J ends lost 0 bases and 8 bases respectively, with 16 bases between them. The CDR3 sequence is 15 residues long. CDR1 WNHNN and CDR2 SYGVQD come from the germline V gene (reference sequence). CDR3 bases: TGCGCCAGCAGTGAGTCAGGCAGGGAATCGGGCGGCTACACCTTC. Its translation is CASSESGRESGGYTF.

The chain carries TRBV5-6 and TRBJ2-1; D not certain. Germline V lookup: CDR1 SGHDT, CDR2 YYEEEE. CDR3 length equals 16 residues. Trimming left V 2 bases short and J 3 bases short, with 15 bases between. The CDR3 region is CASSFGAYSSYNEQFF. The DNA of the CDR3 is TGTGCCAGCAGCTTTGGAGCGTATTCCAGCTACAATGAGCAGTTCTTC.

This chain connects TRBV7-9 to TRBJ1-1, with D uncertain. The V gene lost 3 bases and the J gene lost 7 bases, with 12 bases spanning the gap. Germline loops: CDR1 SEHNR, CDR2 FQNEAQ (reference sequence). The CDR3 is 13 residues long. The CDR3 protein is CASSFVLEHEAFF. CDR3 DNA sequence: TGTGCCAGCAGCTTCGTGTTAGAGCATGAAGCTTTCTTT. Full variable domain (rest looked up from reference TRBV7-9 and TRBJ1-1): DTGVSQNPRHKITKRGQNVTFRCDPISEHNRLYWYRQTLGQGPEFLTYFQNEAQLEKSRLLSDRFSAERPKGSFSTLEIQRTEQGDSAMYLCASSFVLEHEAFFGQGTRLTVV.

CDR3 residues: CASSPGTVNNEQFF. In DNA form, the CDR3 reads TGTGCCAGCAGCCCCGGGACAGTAAACAATGAGCAGTTCTTC. V and J are TRBV13 and TRBJ2-1, with 7 positions matching TRBD1. Germline lookup yields CDR1 PRHDT and CDR2 FYEKMQ (reference sequence). V lost 5 bases to trimming and J lost 5 bases; unmatched junction nucleotides: 6. This CDR3 comprises 14 residues.

CDR3 sequence reads: CASSQGDEQFF. Written as DNA, the CDR3 is TGCGCCAGCAGCCAAGGGGATGAGCAGTTCTTC. The chain is built from TRBV4-1 and TRBJ2-1; D is undetermined. The CDR3 spans 11 residues. CDR1 is MGHRA, CDR2 YSYEKL, per germline. V lost 1 base and J lost 8, with 3 bases in between.

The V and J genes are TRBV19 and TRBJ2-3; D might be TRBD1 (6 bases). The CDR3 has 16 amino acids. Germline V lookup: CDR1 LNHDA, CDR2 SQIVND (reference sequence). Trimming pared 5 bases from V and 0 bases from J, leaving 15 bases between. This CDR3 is CASSGKGHPSTDTQYF. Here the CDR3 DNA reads TGTGCCAGTAGTGGCAAGGGACACCCTAGCACAGATACGCAGTATTTT. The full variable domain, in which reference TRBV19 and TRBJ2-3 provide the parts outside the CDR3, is DGGITQSPKYLFRKEGQNVTLSCEQNLNHDAMYWYRQDPGQGLRLIYYSQIVNDFQKGDIAEGYSVSREKKESFPLTVTSAQKNPTAFYLCASSGKGHPSTDTQYFGPGTRLTVL.

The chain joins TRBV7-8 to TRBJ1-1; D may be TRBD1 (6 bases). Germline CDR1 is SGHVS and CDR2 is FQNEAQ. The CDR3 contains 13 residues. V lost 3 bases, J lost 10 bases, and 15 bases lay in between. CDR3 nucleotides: TGTGCCAGCAGCTTGGGCTTAGAGGGGGGAGCTTTCTTT. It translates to CASSLGLEGGAFF.

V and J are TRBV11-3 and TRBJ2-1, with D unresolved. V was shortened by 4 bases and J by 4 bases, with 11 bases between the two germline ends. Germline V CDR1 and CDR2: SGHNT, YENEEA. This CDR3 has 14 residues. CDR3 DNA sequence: TGTGCCAGCAGCTACCCGGCTGGATACAATGAGCAGTTCTTC. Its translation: CASSYPAGYNEQFF.

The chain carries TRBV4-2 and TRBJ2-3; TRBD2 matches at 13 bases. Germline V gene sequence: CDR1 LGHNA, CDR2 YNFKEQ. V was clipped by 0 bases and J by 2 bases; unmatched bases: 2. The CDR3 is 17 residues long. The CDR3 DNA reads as TGTGCCAGCAGCCAAGAGGGACTAGCGGGATTCACAGATACGCAGTATTTT. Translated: CASSQEGLAGFTDTQYF.

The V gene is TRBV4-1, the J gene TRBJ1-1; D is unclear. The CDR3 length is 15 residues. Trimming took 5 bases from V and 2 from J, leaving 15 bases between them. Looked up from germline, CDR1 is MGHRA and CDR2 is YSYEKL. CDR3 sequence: CASSRAAIRNTEAFF. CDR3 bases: TGCGCCAGCAGCAGGGCAGCTATTAGAAACACTGAAGCTTTCTTT.

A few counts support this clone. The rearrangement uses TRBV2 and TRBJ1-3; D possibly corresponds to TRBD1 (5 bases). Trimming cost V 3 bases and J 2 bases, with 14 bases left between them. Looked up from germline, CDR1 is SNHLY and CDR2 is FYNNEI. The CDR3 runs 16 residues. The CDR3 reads CASSDRGPRTGNTIYF. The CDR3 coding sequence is TGTGCCAGCAGTGACCGGGGACCGCGGACTGGAAACACCATATATTTT.

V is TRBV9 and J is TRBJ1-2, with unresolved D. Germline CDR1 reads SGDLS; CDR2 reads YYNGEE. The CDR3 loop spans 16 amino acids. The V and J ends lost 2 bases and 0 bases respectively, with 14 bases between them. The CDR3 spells CASSVYYDVPNYGYTF. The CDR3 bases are TGTGCCAGCAGCGTTTACTATGACGTACCTAACTATGGCTACACCTTC.

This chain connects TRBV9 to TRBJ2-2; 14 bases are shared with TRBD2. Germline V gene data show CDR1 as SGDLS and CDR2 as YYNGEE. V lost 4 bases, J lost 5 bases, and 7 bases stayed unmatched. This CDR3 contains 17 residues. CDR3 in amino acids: CASSLGTSGSRTGELFF. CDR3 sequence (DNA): TGTGCCAGCAGCCTCGGGACTAGCGGGAGTCGTACCGGGGAGCTGTTTTTT. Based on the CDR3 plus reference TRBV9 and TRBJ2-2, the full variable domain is DSGVTQTPKHLITATGQRVTLRCSPRSGDLSVYWYQQSLDQGLQFLIQYYNGEERAKGNILERFSAQQFPDLHSELNLSSLELGDSALYFCASSLGTSGSRTGELFFGEGSRLTVL.

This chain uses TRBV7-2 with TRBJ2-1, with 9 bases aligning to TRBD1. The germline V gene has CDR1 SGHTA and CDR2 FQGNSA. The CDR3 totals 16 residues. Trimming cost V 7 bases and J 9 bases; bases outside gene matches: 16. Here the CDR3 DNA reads TGTGCCAGCATCGCGTTCCCCGGGACAGGGTATAGTGAGCAGTTCTTC. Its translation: CASIAFPGTGYSEQFF.

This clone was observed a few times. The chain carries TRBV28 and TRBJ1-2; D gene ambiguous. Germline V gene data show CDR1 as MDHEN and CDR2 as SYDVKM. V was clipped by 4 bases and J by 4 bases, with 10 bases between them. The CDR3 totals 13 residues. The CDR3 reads CASSSEFLYGYTF. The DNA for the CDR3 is TGTGCCAGCAGTTCGGAGTTTCTCTATGGCTACACCTTC.

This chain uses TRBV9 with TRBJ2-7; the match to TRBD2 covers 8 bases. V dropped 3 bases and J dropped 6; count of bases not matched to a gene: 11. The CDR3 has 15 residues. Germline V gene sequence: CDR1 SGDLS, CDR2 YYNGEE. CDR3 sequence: CASSATGTRYSEQYF. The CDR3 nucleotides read TGTGCCAGCAGCGCCACCGGGACTAGATATAGCGAGCAGTACTTC. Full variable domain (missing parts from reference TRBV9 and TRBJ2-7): DSGVTQTPKHLITATGQRVTLRCSPRSGDLSVYWYQQSLDQGLQFLIQYYNGEERAKGNILERFSAQQFPDLHSELNLSSLELGDSALYFCASSATGTRYSEQYFGPGTRLTVT.

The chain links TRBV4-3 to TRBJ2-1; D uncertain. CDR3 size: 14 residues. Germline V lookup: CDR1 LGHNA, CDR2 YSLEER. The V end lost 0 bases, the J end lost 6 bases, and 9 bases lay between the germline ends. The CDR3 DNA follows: TGCGCCAGCAGCCAAGATTCCGCGAGCAATGAGCAGTTCTTC. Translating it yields CASSQDSASNEQFF.

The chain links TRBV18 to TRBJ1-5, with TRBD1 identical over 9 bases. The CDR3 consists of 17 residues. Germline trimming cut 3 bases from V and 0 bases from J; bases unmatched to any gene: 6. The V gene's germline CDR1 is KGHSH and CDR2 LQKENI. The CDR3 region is CASSPNKQGASNQPQHF. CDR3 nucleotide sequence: TGTGCCAGCTCACCCAATAAACAGGGGGCTAGCAATCAGCCCCAGCATTTT.

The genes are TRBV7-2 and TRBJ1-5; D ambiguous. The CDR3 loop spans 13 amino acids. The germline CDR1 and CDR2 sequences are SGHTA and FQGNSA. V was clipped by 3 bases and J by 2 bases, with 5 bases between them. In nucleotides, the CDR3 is TGTGCCAGCAGCTTGGTTCGCAATCAGCCCCAGCATTTT. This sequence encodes CASSLVRNQPQHF.

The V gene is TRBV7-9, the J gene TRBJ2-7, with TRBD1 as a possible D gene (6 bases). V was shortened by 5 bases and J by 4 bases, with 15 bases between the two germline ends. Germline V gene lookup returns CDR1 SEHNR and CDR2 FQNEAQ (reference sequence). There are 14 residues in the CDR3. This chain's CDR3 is CASSPQGKGYEQYF. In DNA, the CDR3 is TGTGCCAGCAGCCCCCAGGGGAAGGGGTACGAGCAGTACTTC. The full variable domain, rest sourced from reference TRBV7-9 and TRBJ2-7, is DTGVSQNPRHKITKRGQNVTFRCDPISEHNRLYWYRQTLGQGPEFLTYFQNEAQLEKSRLLSDRFSAERPKGSFSTLEIQRTEQGDSAMYLCASSPQGKGYEQYFGPGTRLTVT.

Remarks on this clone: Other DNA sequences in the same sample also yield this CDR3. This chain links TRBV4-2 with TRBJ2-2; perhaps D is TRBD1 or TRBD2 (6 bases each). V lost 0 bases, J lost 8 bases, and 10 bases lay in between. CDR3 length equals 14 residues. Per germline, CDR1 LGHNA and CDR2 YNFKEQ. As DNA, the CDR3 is TGTGCCAGCAGCCAAGATCGCGGGACAGGGGAGCTGTTTTTT. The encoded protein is CASSQDRGTGELFF.

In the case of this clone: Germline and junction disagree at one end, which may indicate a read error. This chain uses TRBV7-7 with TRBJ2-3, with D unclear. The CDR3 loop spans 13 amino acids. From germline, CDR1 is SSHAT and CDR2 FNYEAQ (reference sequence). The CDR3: CASSLESADTQYF. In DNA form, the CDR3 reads TGTGCTAGCAGCTTAGAATCCGCAGATACGCAGTATTTT.